What follows describes a single TCR beta chain. Its target is unknown. This specimen belongs to a study of a mutant IDH1 vaccine in newly diagnosed glioma. The overall study: Initiation of the vaccine course occurred 4-6 weeks after radiotherapy alone, or alongside temozolomide cycles. Treated patients showed a male proportion of approximately 62%, a female proportion of around 40%, and a mean age of about 44 years.

Study results and caveats: In about 93% of patients, immune responses induced by the vaccine occurred.

Per the germline V gene, CDR1 is MGHRA and CDR2 is YSYEKL. The CDR3 runs to 13 residues. V gave up 5 bases and J gave up 7 bases, with 14 bases separating them. The time point denotes: week 11, during vaccination. Vaccination used 300 ug of mutant IDH1 20-mer peptide per dose, with topical imiquimod. The donors had new WHO grade 3 or 4 astrocytomas; these were IDH1-mutant and ATRX-lost. Measured with immunoSEQ multiplex PCR; TCRdb has only the in-frame clones, and not every one. Of 30,000 to 35,000 clones in the sample, 90% were seen once. The chain combines TRBV4-1 with TRBJ1-1; D perhaps matches TRBD1 (6 bases). The receptor was derived from a man younger than 35 with glioma. The sample was PBMCs, taken from a glioma patient whose treatment included an IDH1 peptide vaccine. CDR3 residues: CASSADQGSEAFF. The DNA for the CDR3 is TGCGCCAGCAGCGCAGATCAGGGGAGTGAAGCTTTCTTT.